The entry below describes one T cell receptor beta chain. The sample originates from a study of T cell responses to AZD1222 COVID-19 vaccine. Sequenced by immunoSEQ multiplex PCR; TCRdb stores in-frame clones only, minus some. This table has under 150,000 clones, roughly 90% appearing once. CDR1 SGHRS and CDR2 YFSETQ come from the germline V gene. Trimming removed 1 base from V and 9 bases from J; junction bases left unmatched: 3. This CDR3 is 13 amino acids long. The sample here was peripheral blood, taken on day 0 of AZD1222 vaccination. The receptor was isolated from an adult in good health. The gene calls are TRBV5-1 and TRBJ2-1, with TRBD2 identical over 8 bases. CDR3 in DNA: TGCGCCAGCAGCTTGAGCGGGAGAGGTGAGCAGTTCTTC. It is translated as CASSLSGRGEQFF.